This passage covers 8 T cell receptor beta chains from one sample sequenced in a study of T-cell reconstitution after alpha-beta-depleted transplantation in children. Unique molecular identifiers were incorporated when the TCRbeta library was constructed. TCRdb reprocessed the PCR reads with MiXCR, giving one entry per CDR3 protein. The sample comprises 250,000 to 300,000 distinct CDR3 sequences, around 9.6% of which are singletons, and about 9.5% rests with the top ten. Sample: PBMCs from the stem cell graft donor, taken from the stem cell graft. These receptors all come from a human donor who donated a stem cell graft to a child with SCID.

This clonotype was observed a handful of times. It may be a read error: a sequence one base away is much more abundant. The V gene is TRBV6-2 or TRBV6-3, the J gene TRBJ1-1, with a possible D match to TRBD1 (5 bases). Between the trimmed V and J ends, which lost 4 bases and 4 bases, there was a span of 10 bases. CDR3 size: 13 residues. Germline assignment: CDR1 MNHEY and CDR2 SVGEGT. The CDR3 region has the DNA TGTGCCAGCAGTTGGGGGGGTGGCACTGAAGCTTTCTTT. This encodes CASSWGGGTEAFF.

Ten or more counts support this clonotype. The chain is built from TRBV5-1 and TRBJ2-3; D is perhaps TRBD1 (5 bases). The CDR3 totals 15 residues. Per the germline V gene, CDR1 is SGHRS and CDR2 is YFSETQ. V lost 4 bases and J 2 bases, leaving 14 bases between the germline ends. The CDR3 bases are TGCGCCAGCAGCATACAGGACGGATTCACAGATACGCAGTATTTT. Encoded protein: CASSIQDGFTDTQYF.

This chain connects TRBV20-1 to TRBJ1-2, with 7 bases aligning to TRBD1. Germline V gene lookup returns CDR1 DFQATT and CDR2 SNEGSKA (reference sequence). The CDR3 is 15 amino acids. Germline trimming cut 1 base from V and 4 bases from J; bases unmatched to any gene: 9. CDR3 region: CSARVAGGGSYGYTF. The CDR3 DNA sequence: TGCAGTGCTAGAGTCGCAGGGGGAGGAAGCTATGGCTACACCTTC.

The CDR3 reads CASRTIKGGTDTQYF. The DNA of the CDR3 is TGTGCCAGTAGAACCATAAAGGGGGGCACAGATACGCAGTATTTT. This sequence joins TRBV19 and TRBJ2-3; a weak D match, TRBD1 (6 bases). Per germline, CDR1 LNHDA and CDR2 SQIVND (reference sequence). This CDR3 is built from 15 residues. V lost 6 bases, J lost 1 base, and 14 bases lay in between.

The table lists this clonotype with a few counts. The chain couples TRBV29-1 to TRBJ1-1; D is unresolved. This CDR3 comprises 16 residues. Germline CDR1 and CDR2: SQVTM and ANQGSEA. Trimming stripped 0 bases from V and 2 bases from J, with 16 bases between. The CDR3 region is CSVEDGATQINTEAFF. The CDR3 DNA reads TGCAGCGTTGAAGATGGAGCGACACAGATCAACACTGAAGCTTTCTTT.

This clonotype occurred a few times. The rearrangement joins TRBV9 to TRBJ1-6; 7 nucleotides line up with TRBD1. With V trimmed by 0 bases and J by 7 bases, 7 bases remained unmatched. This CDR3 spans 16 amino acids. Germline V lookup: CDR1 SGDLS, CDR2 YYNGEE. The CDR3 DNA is TGTGCCAGCAGCGTAGGGGCCGACAGGGCCAATTCACCCCTCCACTTT. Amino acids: CASSVGADRANSPLHF.

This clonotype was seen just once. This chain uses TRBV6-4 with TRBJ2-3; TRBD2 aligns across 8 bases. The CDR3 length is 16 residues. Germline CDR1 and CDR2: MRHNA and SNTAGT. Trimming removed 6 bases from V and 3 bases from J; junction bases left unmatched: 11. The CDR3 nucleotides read TGTGCCAGCAGAGACGGCGCGGGGGGAATTACAGATACGCAGTATTTT. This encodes CASRDGAGGITDTQYF.

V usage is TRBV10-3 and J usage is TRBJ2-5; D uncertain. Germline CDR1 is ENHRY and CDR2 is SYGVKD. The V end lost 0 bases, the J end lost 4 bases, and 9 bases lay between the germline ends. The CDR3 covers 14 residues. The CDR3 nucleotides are TGTGCCATCAGTGAGTCTTCCATTCTAGAGACCCAGTACTTC. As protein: CAISESSILETQYF.